One sample yielded the 15 T cell receptor beta chains listed below, sequenced in a study of shared clonotypes between healthy human individuals. Method: immunoSEQ multiplex PCR; TCRdb's copy keeps in-frame clones and lacks some. The repertoire consists of 2.5 million or so clones, with more than 90% occurring once and the leading ten covering roughly 0.15%. The sample comprised naive CD4+ T cells sorted from blood. Documented subset: CD45RA+ positively selected. The receptors derive from a man aged 18-30 years in good health.

This chain's CDR3 is CASSLGGGLTSLEQYF. The DNA for the CDR3 is TGCGCCAGCAGCTTGGGAGGGGGACTAACCAGTCTCGAGCAGTACTTC. This rearrangement joins TRBV5-1 to TRBJ2-7, with D maybe TRBD2 (7 bases). This CDR3 is 16 amino acids long. Germline V lookup: CDR1 SGHRS, CDR2 YFSETQ. V shed 0 bases and J shed 6 bases, with 19 bases lying between them.

This chain joins TRBV6-5 and TRBJ2-3; the D gene is possibly TRBD2 (6 bases). Between the trimmed V and J ends, which lost 2 bases and 1 base, there was a span of 13 bases. The CDR3 is made up of 16 amino acids. From germline, CDR1 is MNHEY and CDR2 SVGAGI. The CDR3 DNA follows: TGTGCCAGCAGTTACGGCACCGGGACTGGCACAGATACGCAGTATTTT. Its protein product is CASSYGTGTGTDTQYF.

The gene calls are TRBV21-1 and TRBJ2-5; the D call of TRBD1 is as the table states it, not checked on the DNA. TRBV21-1 is a pseudogene. The CDR3 contains 15 residues. This chain's CDR3 is CASSKGWGFQETQYF. CDR3 bases: TGTGCCAGCAGCAAAGGATGGGGCTTTCAAGAGACCCAGTACTTC.

V and J are TRBV7-2 and TRBJ2-7; the D gene is possibly TRBD2 (5 bases). Germline V lookup: CDR1 SGHTA, CDR2 FQGNSA. This CDR3 is built from 15 residues. Trimming shortened V by 5 bases and J by 2 bases, and 16 bases separated the two germline ends. The chain's CDR3 is CASSPYAGIAYEQYF. CDR3 nucleotide sequence: TGTGCCAGCAGCCCATATGCGGGCATCGCCTACGAGCAGTACTTC. Drawing the rest from reference TRBV7-2 and TRBJ2-7, the complete variable domain is GAGVSQSPSNKVTEKGKDVELRCDPISGHTALYWYRQSLGQGLEFLIYFQGNSAPDKSGLPSDRFSAERTGGSVSTLTIQRTQQEDSAVYLCASSPYAGIAYEQYFGPGTRLTVT.

The chain joins TRBV5-1 to TRBJ2-5; 10 bases map to TRBD2. Germline CDR1 is SGHRS and CDR2 is YFSETQ. The CDR3 consists of 16 residues. The ends lost 1 base at V and 4 bases at J; junction bases unmatched: 7. The DNA for the CDR3 is TGCGCCAGCAGCTTGAACCCTAGCGGGGGTGTAGAGACCCAGTACTTC. It translates to CASSLNPSGGVETQYF.

V is TRBV10-3 and J is TRBJ1-1; D is undetermined. This CDR3 comprises 13 residues. Trimming stripped 11 bases from V and 0 bases from J, with 13 bases between. Germline-derived CDR1 and CDR2 are ENHRY and SYGVKD. The CDR3 coding sequence is TGTGCCGCATACAAAGCTTTGAACACTGAAGCTTTCTTT. Amino acids: CAAYKALNTEAFF.

This chain links TRBV2 with TRBJ1-1; D call uncertain. Germline CDR1 is SNHLY and CDR2 is FYNNEI. The CDR3 contains 12 residues. Trimming cost V 6 bases and J 11 bases, with 16 bases left between them. This chain's CDR3 is CASRPETGWAFF. The DNA of the CDR3 is TGTGCCAGCAGGCCTGAGACCGGATGGGCTTTCTTT.

The chain recombines TRBV9 with TRBJ2-3, with TRBD2 identical over 9 bases. CDR1 SGDLS and CDR2 YYNGEE come from the germline V gene. The CDR3 spans 18 residues. With V trimmed by 4 bases and J by 3 bases, 15 bases remained unmatched. CDR3 residues: CASSLEGGRALGTDTQYF. The CDR3 region has the DNA TGTGCCAGCAGCCTGGAGGGCGGGAGGGCCCTCGGGACAGATACGCAGTATTTT.

As regards this clone: At the DNA level, this CDR3 is encoded by other sequences in the same sample as well. This rearrangement joins TRBV7-3 to TRBJ2-2, with a tentative D call TRBD1 (5 bases). CDR3 length: 13 amino acids. V was trimmed by 4 bases and J by 6 bases, leaving 9 bases between them. CDR1 SGHTA and CDR2 FQGTGA come from the germline V gene. The CDR3 protein is CASSSQGPGELFF. CDR3 in DNA: TGTGCCAGCAGCTCTCAGGGCCCCGGGGAGCTGTTTTTT.

V usage is TRBV10-1 and J usage is TRBJ2-1, with D maybe TRBD2 (7 bases). Between the trimmed V and J ends, which lost 0 bases and 8 bases, there was a span of 14 bases. Per germline, CDR1 WNHNN and CDR2 SYGVQD (reference sequence). The CDR3 consists of 15 residues. The CDR3 bases are TGCGCCAGCAGTGAGTCACAGGGAGGGTACGATGAGCAGTTCTTC. It codes for CASSESQGGYDEQFF.

The chain joins TRBV5-1 to TRBJ2-5; D is unclear. The CDR3 consists of 17 residues. Germline V gives CDR1 SGHRS, CDR2 YFSETQ. V lost 3 bases and J lost 0, with 18 bases in between. CDR3 sequence: CASSSGLTTPYQETQYF. The CDR3 bases are TGCGCCAGCAGCTCTGGGCTCACAACCCCCTACCAAGAGACCCAGTACTTC.

The gene calls are TRBV15 and TRBJ2-6; D not certain. The germline gives CDR1 LNHNV, CDR2 YYDKDF (reference sequence). V lost 5 bases and J 1 base, leaving 12 bases between the germline ends. The CDR3 loop spans 16 amino acids. As DNA, the CDR3 is TGTGCCACCAGCTCGGTTATCGGGTCTGGGGCCAACGTCCTGACTTTC. Its protein product is CATSSVIGSGANVLTF.

The chain couples TRBV9 to TRBJ2-1; TRBD1 matches 8 bases. With V trimmed by 1 base and J by 7 bases, 16 bases remained unmatched. The CDR3 is made up of 18 amino acids. Germline CDR1 is SGDLS and CDR2 is YYNGEE. The CDR3, as DNA: TGTGCCAGCAGCGTAAGTATCCGGACCCCCAGGACAGGGAATGAGCAGTTCTTC. Translating gives CASSVSIRTPRTGNEQFF. Looking up the rest from reference TRBV9 and TRBJ2-1 gives the full variable domain: DSGVTQTPKHLITATGQRVTLRCSPRSGDLSVYWYQQSLDQGLQFLIQYYNGEERAKGNILERFSAQQFPDLHSELNLSSLELGDSALYFCASSVSIRTPRTGNEQFFGPGTRLTVL.

J is TRBJ1-5 and V is TRBV19; TRBD1 agrees at 7 bases. J lost 7 bases, V lost 3 bases, and 12 bases had no gene match. CDR3 length: 16 amino acids. Per the germline V gene, CDR1 is LNHDA and CDR2 is SQIVND (reference sequence). Here the CDR3 reads CASSIETTGARQPQHF. In DNA form, the CDR3 reads TGTGCCAGTAGTATCGAAACTACAGGGGCGCGCCAGCCCCAGCATTTT.

On this clone: This sample also contains other DNA sequences that code for the same CDR3. The chain is built from TRBV2 and TRBJ2-5; D is undetermined. Between the trimmed V and J ends, which lost 8 bases and 5 bases, there was a span of 6 bases. This CDR3 comprises 10 residues. Germline CDR1 reads SNHLY; CDR2 reads FYNNEI. CDR3 sequence: CASGVETQYF. The CDR3 DNA reads as TGTGCCAGCGGAGTGGAGACCCAGTACTTC.